The rows below give T cell receptor beta chains drawn from one sample of a study of blood T cell repertoires in COVID-19. Repertoires were generated with immunoSEQ multiplex PCR, while TCRdb's copy carries only in-frame clones and drops some. The sample lists fewer than 40,000 clones, 81% occurring once. Material: peripheral blood. The receptor set was obtained from a man between 65 and 80 years old with COVID-19, enrolled during active disease. Both conserved end residues are part of each CDR3. D genes are given only for firm matches. Not every row has a clone size; where given, it reads once, few, many or a size class.

j_gene,abundance,d_gene,v_gene,CDR3nt,CDR3aa
TRBJ1-6,NA,NA,TRBV9,TGTGCCAGCAGCGAGATGACAGAATATTCACCCCTCCACTTT,CASSEMTEYSPLHF
TRBJ2-5,NA,NA,TRBV11-2,TGTGCCAGCAGTCAAATGACAAGGGACATCAAGTACTTC,CASSQMTRDIKYF
TRBJ2-3,few,TRBD1,TRBV6-4,TGTGCCAGCAGGGTCGACAGGGGAAGGACAGATACGCAGTATTTT,CASRVDRGRTDTQYF
TRBJ2-1,NA,TRBD2,TRBV30,TGTGCCTGGAGTTCACTGCGGGCTAGCGGGAAATTCCAGATTGTAATCTTC,CAWSSLRASGKFQIVIF
TRBJ2-7,NA,NA,TRBV5-6,TGTGCCAGCAGCTTGAGACTAGGAACCTACGAGCAGTACTTC,CASSLRLGTYEQYF
TRBJ1-5,once,NA,TRBV19,TGTGCCAGTAGTATATCCGAGCCCCAGCCCCAGCATTTT,CASSISEPQPQHF
TRBJ2-7,NA,TRBD2,TRBV9,TGTGCCAGCAGCTTCGGGACTAGCTACGAGCAGTACTTC,CASSFGTSYEQYF
TRBJ2-7,NA,TRBD1,TRBV24-1,TGTGCCACGTCCTCGGGACAGGGTTCCTACGAGCAGTACTTC,CATSSGQGSYEQYF
TRBJ2-1,few,NA,TRBV29-1,TGCAGCGTTGACGGGTACAATGAGCAGTTCTTC,CSVDGYNEQFF
TRBJ1-4,NA,NA,TRBV19,TGTGCCAGTAGTATTGGGGCCGATCGGGAAAAACTGTTTTTT,CASSIGADREKLFF
TRBJ1-6,NA,NA,TRBV19,TGTGCCAGTAGTATAGGACAGAAGACGCGATCACCCCTCCACTTT,CASSIGQKTRSPLHF
TRBJ1-1,NA,NA,TRBV28,TGTGCCAGCGTTACGCGGGCCTTTGGTGAAGCTTTCTTT,CASVTRAFGEAFF
TRBJ2-3,NA,NA,TRBV30,TGTGCCTGGAGTGTCACTAAATTAACAGATACGCAGTATTTT,CAWSVTKLTDTQYF
TRBJ1-2,NA,NA,TRBV10-3,TGTGCCATCAGTGAGGCCGGAGGTAGGGGCTACACCTTC,CAISEAGGRGYTF
TRBJ2-3,NA,TRBD2,TRBV7-2,TGTGCCAGCAGCCATACTAGCGGGAGTGGGAGGGATACGCAGTATTTT,CASSHTSGSGRDTQYF
TRBJ2-1,NA,NA,TRBV19,TGTGCCAGTACCAATACAGGGAACGCCTACAATGAGCAGTTCTTC,CASTNTGNAYNEQFF
TRBJ2-5,NA,TRBD2,TRBV10-1,TGCGCCAGCAGTGAGGGGCCCCTAGCGGGAGAAGTAGAGACCCAGTACTTC,CASSEGPLAGEVETQYF
TRBJ2-7,NA,NA,TRBV10-2,TGCGCCAGCAGTTCGGTGGGAGCGGACGAGCAGTACTTC,CASSSVGADEQYF
TRBJ1-6,NA,NA,TRBV28,TGTGCCAGCAGTTTAAGTACCTTGGCAAATTCACCCCTCCACTTT,CASSLSTLANSPLHF
TRBJ1-2,NA,TRBD1,TRBV7-2,TGTGCCAGCAGCACATTACAGGGGGCTGGTGGCTACACCTTC,CASSTLQGAGGYTF
TRBJ2-1,NA,NA,TRBV29-1,TGCAGCGCGGATGGTTTGGCCAACAATGAGCAGTTCTTC,CSADGLANNEQFF
TRBJ1-3,NA,NA,TRBV6-4,TGTGCCAGCAGTGAAAGGAGGACAGAAGTACCTTCTGGAAACACCATATATTTT,CASSERRTEVPSGNTIYF
TRBJ1-6,few,NA,TRBV28,TGTGCCAGCAGTTCGTTCGGGGGTAGGTCCTATAATTCACCCCTCCACTTT,CASSSFGGRSYNSPLHF
TRBJ2-7,NA,TRBD2,TRBV6-4,TGTGCCAGCAGTGACCGGATTACTATTACTAGCGGGACTACCGAGCAGTACTTC,CASSDRITITSGTTEQYF
TRBJ1-1,once,TRBD1,TRBV9,TGTGCCAGCAGCATGAGTGGGACAGAGAACACTGAAGCTTTCTTT,CASSMSGTENTEAFF
TRBJ2-7,NA,NA,TRBV3-1/TRBV3-2,TGTGCCAGCATGGGGAGCCGGGAGCAGTACTTC,CASMGSREQYF
TRBJ1-6,NA,NA,TRBV28,TGTGCCAGCAGTAGACTGTCCTATAATTCACCCCTCCACTTT,CASSRLSYNSPLHF
TRBJ1-1,NA,TRBD1,TRBV6-4,TGTGCCAGCAGTCGACAGGGCGGCACTGAAGCTTTCTTT,CASSRQGGTEAFF
TRBJ1-6,NA,NA,TRBV3-1/TRBV3-2,TGTGCCAGCAGCCAAAGAGGGGGGGCCTATAATTCACCCCTCCACTTT,CASSQRGGAYNSPLHF
TRBJ2-2,NA,TRBD2,TRBV5-1,TGCGCCAGCAGCCGCCTTCTAGCGGCCGGGGAGCTGTTTTTT,CASSRLLAAGELFF
TRBJ2-7,NA,TRBD2,TRBV29-1,TGCAGCGTTGATCGGCCCCATCCGGGACTAACCAGACTTCACTACGAGCAGTACTTC,CSVDRPHPGLTRLHYEQYF
TRBJ1-1,NA,NA,TRBV5-1,TGCGCCAGCAGCTTGGCCACGGGTCTTATGAACACTGAAGCTTTCTTT,CASSLATGLMNTEAFF
TRBJ2-1,NA,TRBD1,TRBV19,TGTGCCAGTAGTATAGGGTCCGGGACAGCCCTCTCCTACAATGAGCAGTTCTTC,CASSIGSGTALSYNEQFF
TRBJ2-3,NA,TRBD2,TRBV4-1,TGCGCCAGCAGCACTGAACGGCGGGAGAGGACAGATACGCAGTATTTT,CASSTERRERTDTQYF
TRBJ2-3,NA,NA,TRBV7-2,TGTGCCAGCAGCTTAGGGAGAAGCACAGATACGCAGTATTTT,CASSLGRSTDTQYF